The T cell receptor (beta chain) under discussion was sequenced for a study of PD-L1 blockade in urothelial cancer. Study summary: Before enrollment, 0 to 3 chemotherapy regimens had been given to patients. Specimens of blood held a median count of roughly 140,000 T cells.

Time point here: pretreatment peripheral blood. The CDR3 length is 21 residues. V dropped 2 bases and J dropped 0; count of bases not matched to a gene: 10. Germline CDR1 reads SGHVS; CDR2 reads FQNEAQ. Generated by immunoSEQ multiplex PCR, the TCRdb table keeps only in-frame clones and is missing some. The profile shows tens of thousands of clones, roughly 87% of them singletons. The chain couples TRBV7-8 to TRBJ2-1; 16 bases are shared with TRBD2. This receptor was identified in a woman in her sixties with urothelial cancer. Sequenced material: PBMCs, taken around atezolizumab (anti-PD-L1) treatment. The CDR3 DNA reads as TGTGCCAGCAGCTTACCCCTTCCCGGGACTAGCGGGAGGGGCTCCTACAATGAGCAGTTCTTC. It codes for CASSLPLPGTSGRGSYNEQFF.